Presented here are 7 T cell receptor beta chains from one specimen sequenced in a study of blood T cell repertoires in COVID-19. The repertoire was sequenced with immunoSEQ multiplex PCR; TCRdb's copy has only in-frame clones and lacks some. The sample records roughly 190,000 clones, 84% being singletons. The sequencing sample was made of PBMCs or T cells enriched from blood (not recorded which). These receptors were collected from a woman under 40 who had been exposed to COVID-19.

This clone was detected once. The chain employs TRBV6-5 and TRBJ1-4; 10 bases are a match to TRBD1. The CDR3 is 15 residues long. CDR1 and CDR2 from the germline V gene are MNHEY and SVGAGI. V lost 2 bases and J lost 7; bases outside the gene matches: 4. CDR3 sequence (DNA): TGTGCCAGCAGTTACGACAGGGGGCGGGTTGAAAAACTGTTTTTT. Encoded protein: CASSYDRGRVEKLFF.

J is TRBJ1-5 and V is TRBV2, with unresolved D. The CDR3 sequence is 14 residues long. Trimming removed 3 bases from V and 5 bases from J, with 11 bases in between. Germline loops: CDR1 SNHLY, CDR2 FYNNEI. The CDR3 spells CASSDQNQYQPQHF. The CDR3 DNA reads TGTGCCAGCAGTGATCAGAACCAGTATCAGCCCCAGCATTTT.

This chain joins TRBV11-2 and TRBJ2-2, with 8 bases fitting TRBD1. This CDR3 has 14 residues. CDR1 SGHAT and CDR2 FQNNGV come from the germline V gene. V dropped 3 bases and J dropped 3; count of bases not matched to a gene: 0. CDR3: CASSLTGDTGELFF. For the CDR3, the DNA is TGTGCCAGCAGCTTGACAGGGGACACCGGGGAGCTGTTTTTT.

V usage is TRBV6-5 and J usage is TRBJ2-5; TRBD2 matches at 8 bases. CDR3 size: 13 residues. The germline V gene encodes CDR1 MNHEY and CDR2 SVGAGI. With 7 bases clipped from V and 4 bases from J, the junction kept 5 bases outside the gene matches. Here the CDR3 reads CASTRGGRETQYF. The DNA of the CDR3 is TGTGCCAGCACTCGGGGGGGCAGAGAGACCCAGTACTTC.

The chain has TRBV24-1 and TRBJ1-1; D uncertain. The V gene lost 9 bases and the J gene lost 1 base, with 17 bases spanning the gap. Per the germline V gene, CDR1 is KGHDR and CDR2 is SFDVKD. The CDR3 extends over 15 amino acids. The CDR3 region has the DNA TGTGCCACCGAGTGGACTAAAACGTGGAACACTGAAGCTTTCTTT. It translates to CATEWTKTWNTEAFF.

The chain links TRBV5-8 to TRBJ1-5; no definite D call. Between the trimmed V and J ends, which lost 6 bases and 2 bases, there was a span of 21 bases. The CDR3 is made up of 17 amino acids. Germline loops: CDR1 SGHTS, CDR2 YDEGEE. CDR3 protein: CASTQLLDWMGNQPQHF. The CDR3, as DNA: TGTGCCAGCACGCAGCTGCTAGATTGGATGGGCAATCAGCCCCAGCATTTT.

V gene TRBV7-8 combines with J gene TRBJ1-6, with D possibly TRBD1 on 6 matching bases. CDR3 length: 15 amino acids. V lost 5 bases to trimming and J lost 7 bases, with 15 bases between them. Germline values: CDR1 SGHVS, CDR2 FQNEAQ. The CDR3 protein is CASSAPGDRNSPLHF. The CDR3 bases are TGTGCCAGCAGCGCACCAGGGGATCGGAATTCACCCCTCCACTTT.